This T cell receptor beta chain was identified in a study of shared clonotypes between healthy human individuals. It was across several immunoSEQ plates that each subset's genomic DNA was evenly split. Profiled with immunoSEQ multiplex PCR; TCRdb holds only in-frame clones, not every one. The sample has millions of clones, 93% seen once; the top ten hold 0.3% to 0.4%. The length of the CDR3 is 16 residues. Germline CDR1 and CDR2: LGHNT and FRNRAP. V was clipped by 1 base and J by 4 bases; unmatched bases: 6. Study-wide results and limits: Clonotype sharing among donors, it was expected, would be affected by sequencing depth.

About this clone itself: Its antigen remains unidentified.

The sample comprised naive CD4+ T cells from PBMCs. Subset defined: CD45RA+ positively selected. The TCR comes from a young man in good health. Some clones in this sample may be carry-over from other donors' samples. The chain links TRBV12-5 to TRBJ2-3; 9 nucleotides align to TRBD1. This chain's CDR3 is CASGLGTGGTADTQYF. Here the CDR3 DNA reads TGTGCTAGTGGTTTGGGAACAGGGGGCACGGCAGATACGCAGTATTTT.